A single sample is the source of the 29 T cell receptor beta chains below, sequenced in a study of fetal regulatory T cell absence and autoimmunity. The data were produced by immunoSEQ multiplex PCR, yet TCRdb's version contains in-frame clones alone and is incomplete. The table lists around 100,000 clones, about 78% of them singletons. Material for sequencing was pancreas tissue. The receptors were sampled from a male donor with IPEX syndrome.

The V gene is TRBV6-5, the J gene TRBJ1-4, with 7 positions matching TRBD1. Unmatched junction bases numbered 5, after V lost 0 bases and J lost 7 bases. CDR3 length: 15 residues. Germline loops: CDR1 MNHEY, CDR2 SVGAGI. CDR3 sequence reads: CASSYSGGRGEKLFF. DNA of the CDR3: TGTGCCAGCAGTTACTCAGGGGGCAGGGGTGAAAAACTGTTTTTT.

V usage is TRBV16 and J usage is TRBJ2-7; D uncertain. The CDR3 is 14 amino acids. V was shortened by 4 bases and J by 0 bases, with 10 bases between the two germline ends. Germline values: CDR1 KGHSY, CDR2 FQNENV. CDR3 bases: TGTGCCAGCAGCCCGCCCCTGAGCTCCTACGAGCAGTACTTC. As protein: CASSPPLSSYEQYF.

The chain has TRBV9 and TRBJ2-7; D gene ambiguous. The CDR3 runs 12 residues. Per the germline V gene, CDR1 is SGDLS and CDR2 is YYNGEE. The germline V and J ends were trimmed by 4 bases and 0 bases, with 5 bases remaining between them. CDR3 in DNA: TGTGCCAGCAGCTCCAACTCCTACGAGCAGTACTTC. It translates to CASSSNSYEQYF.

The chain carries TRBV11-2 and TRBJ2-7, with TRBD1 matching 8 bases. The CDR3 extends over 19 amino acids. Germline lookup yields CDR1 SGHAT and CDR2 FQNNGV. The J segment lost 5 bases and the V segment lost 1 base, leaving 19 bases of the junction unmatched. Here the CDR3 reads CASSLVFRTPRTGLDEQYF. The CDR3 region has the DNA TGTGCCAGCAGCTTAGTCTTTCGAACCCCGAGGACAGGGTTAGACGAGCAGTACTTC.

The chain carries TRBV5-4 and TRBJ2-7; 12 bases align to TRBD2. The germline V gene has CDR1 SGHNT and CDR2 YYREEE (reference sequence). Trimming at V came to 1 base and at J to 11 bases, leaving 7 bases not matched to a gene. The CDR3 totals 14 residues. CDR3 residues: CASSLMLAGGPEYF. CDR3 bases: TGTGCCAGCAGCTTGATGCTAGCGGGAGGGCCTGAGTACTTC.

The chain couples TRBV7-8 to TRBJ1-2, with D perhaps TRBD1 (5 bases). CDR3 size: 14 residues. The germline gives CDR1 SGHVS, CDR2 FQNEAQ. Deletions cut 1 base from V and 4 bases from J, with 10 bases between. CDR3 DNA sequence: TGTGCCAGCAGCTTAGATCAGGGCCCCTATGGCTACACCTTC. Translating gives CASSLDQGPYGYTF.

This clone was picked up a small number of times. The chain has TRBV7-9 and TRBJ1-1; D unclear. Per germline, CDR1 SEHNR and CDR2 FQNEAQ (reference sequence). Trimming pared 6 bases from V and 1 base from J, leaving 6 bases between. CDR3 length: 12 amino acids. CDR3 coding DNA: TGTGCCAGCAGGTCCTCGAACACTGAAGCTTTCTTT. It translates to CASRSSNTEAFF. Complete variable domain (other parts from reference TRBV7-9 and TRBJ1-1): DTGVSQNPRHKITKRGQNVTFRCDPISEHNRLYWYRQTLGQGPEFLTYFQNEAQLEKSRLLSDRFSAERPKGSFSTLEIQRTEQGDSAMYLCASRSSNTEAFFGQGTRLTVV.

The rearrangement uses TRBV5-1 and TRBJ2-1, with 7 positions matching TRBD1. Germline V gene lookup returns CDR1 SGHRS and CDR2 YFSETQ. CDR3 length: 16 amino acids. V was pared by 0 bases and J by 4 bases, with 7 bases of the junction left unmatched. Written as DNA, the CDR3 is TGCGCCAGCAGCTTGGTACGGGCAGGGGGTTACAATGAGCAGTTCTTC. This codes for CASSLVRAGGYNEQFF.

The genes are TRBV11-3 and TRBJ2-7, with 7 bases matching TRBD2. Trimming took 4 bases from V and 0 from J; bases not matched to a gene: 12. This CDR3 comprises 17 residues. Germline CDR1 and CDR2: SGHNT and YENEEA. The CDR3 coding sequence is TGTGCCAGCAGCTCCGTAAAAGCGGGGATGAGCTCCTACGAGCAGTACTTC. As protein: CASSSVKAGMSSYEQYF.

The rearrangement links TRBV9 to TRBJ2-5; D possibly uses TRBD1 or TRBD2 (5 bases each). The V gene lost 3 bases and the J gene lost 1 base, with 10 bases spanning the gap. Germline CDR1 and CDR2: SGDLS and YYNGEE. The CDR3 is 14 amino acids. CDR3 sequence reads: CASSGDVFQETQYF. For the CDR3, the DNA is TGTGCCAGCAGCGGGGACGTATTCCAAGAGACCCAGTACTTC.

This clone appeared a single time. The chain carries TRBV5-8 and TRBJ2-7; D is unresolved. This CDR3 is built from 13 residues. V was pared by 7 bases and J by 3 bases, with 14 bases between. CDR1 and CDR2 from the germline V gene are SGHTS and YDEGEE. The CDR3 here is CASPGQTRYEQYF. The CDR3, as DNA: TGTGCCAGCCCTGGCCAAACCCGCTACGAGCAGTACTTC.

This clone was detected once. This chain joins TRBV19 and TRBJ2-7, with 9 bases matching TRBD2. The CDR3 has 14 amino acids. Germline CDR1 is LNHDA and CDR2 is SQIVND (reference sequence). V trimming: 2 bases; J trimming: 2 bases; junction bases outside the gene matches: 1. The CDR3 spells CASSILAGTYEQYF. The CDR3 DNA follows: TGTGCCAGTAGTATACTAGCGGGAACCTACGAGCAGTACTTC. The variable domain in full, with the rest retrieved from reference TRBV19 and TRBJ2-7, is DGGITQSPKYLFRKEGQNVTLSCEQNLNHDAMYWYRQDPGQGLRLIYYSQIVNDFQKGDIAEGYSVSREKKESFPLTVTSAQKNPTAFYLCASSILAGTYEQYFGPGTRLTVT.

The chain has TRBV29-1 and TRBJ1-1; D is uncertain. V gave up 6 bases and J gave up 4 bases, with 12 bases separating them. Germline CDR1 reads SQVTM; CDR2 reads ANQGSEA. The CDR3 totals 12 residues. Written as DNA, the CDR3 is TGCAGCGTGGTCGGCCCGGGCACTGAAGCTTTCTTT. It translates to CSVVGPGTEAFF.

This rearrangement joins TRBV5-6 to TRBJ2-5; D gene ambiguous. Per the germline V gene, CDR1 is SGHDT and CDR2 is YYEEEE. This CDR3 comprises 13 residues. V shed 0 bases and J shed 5 bases, with 8 bases lying between them. The CDR3 reads CASSLGLWETQYF. CDR3 nucleotide sequence: TGTGCCAGCAGCTTGGGGCTTTGGGAGACCCAGTACTTC. The entire variable domain, with the rest obtained from reference TRBV5-6 and TRBJ2-5, is as follows: DAGVTQSPTHLIKTRGQQVTLRCSPKSGHDTVSWYQQALGQGPQFIFQYYEEEERQRGNFPDRFSGHQFPNYSSELNVNALLLGDSALYLCASSLGLWETQYFGPGTRLLVL.

This clone was counted a few times. The chain links TRBV12-5 to TRBJ1-2; the D gene is possibly TRBD1 (6 bases). The CDR3 consists of 12 residues. Trimming took 8 bases from V and 7 from J, leaving 14 bases between them. Germline CDR1 is LGHNT and CDR2 is FRNRAP. CDR3 DNA sequence: TGTGCTAGTTCAGGGCAGGGGTTTGGCTACACCTTC. This sequence encodes CASSGQGFGYTF.

The rearrangement links TRBV7-2 to TRBJ2-2; D uncertain. Trimming removed 2 bases from V and 4 bases from J, with 5 bases in between. The CDR3 runs 13 residues. The germline V gene encodes CDR1 SGHTA and CDR2 FQGNSA. CDR3 region: CASSLYFTGELFF. The CDR3 coding sequence is TGTGCCAGCAGCTTATACTTCACCGGGGAGCTGTTTTTT. The whole variable domain, filled in from reference TRBV7-2 and TRBJ2-2, reads GAGVSQSPSNKVTEKGKDVELRCDPISGHTALYWYRQSLGQGLEFLIYFQGNSAPDKSGLPSDRFSAERTGGSVSTLTIQRTQQEDSAVYLCASSLYFTGELFFGEGSRLTVL.

The chain uses TRBV7-6 and TRBJ1-1, with 7 bases lining up with TRBD1. The CDR3 extends over 13 amino acids. V trimming: 2 bases; J trimming: 4 bases; junction bases outside the gene matches: 1. CDR1 is SGHVS, CDR2 FNYEAQ, per germline. The CDR3 sequence is CASSLRQGTEAFF. CDR3 nucleotides: TGTGCCAGCAGCTTAAGACAGGGCACTGAAGCTTTCTTT.

The chain links TRBV19 to TRBJ2-5; 14 positions match TRBD2. V was pared by 6 bases and J by 7 bases, with 7 bases of the junction left unmatched. CDR1 and CDR2 from the germline V gene are LNHDA and SQIVND (reference sequence). This CDR3 is 15 amino acids long. The CDR3 coding sequence is TGTGCCAGTAGGGGGACTAGCGGGAGACCAGGGACCCAGTACTTC. Its protein is CASRGTSGRPGTQYF.

J is TRBJ2-5 and V is TRBV5-1; D not certain. This CDR3 contains 11 residues. The germline V gene encodes CDR1 SGHRS and CDR2 YFSETQ. Deletions cut 0 bases from V and 5 bases from J, with 2 bases between. This chain's CDR3 is CASSLAETQYF. CDR3 coding DNA: TGCGCCAGCAGCTTGGCGGAGACCCAGTACTTC.

The chain is built from TRBV10-1 and TRBJ2-7; 9 bases match TRBD2. J was trimmed by 2 bases and V by 0 bases; bases with no gene match: 2. The CDR3 extends over 15 amino acids. The germline V gene encodes CDR1 WNHNN and CDR2 SYGVQD (reference sequence). The CDR3 nucleotides are TGCGCCAGCAGTGAGTCGTCTAGCGGGGCCTACGAGCAGTACTTC. It encodes CASSESSSGAYEQYF.

This rearrangement joins TRBV6-1 to TRBJ1-6; D not certain. CDR1 is MNHNS and CDR2 is SASEGT in the germline V gene. This CDR3 is 17 amino acids long. Between the trimmed V and J ends, which lost 0 bases and 2 bases, there was a span of 11 bases. The CDR3 sequence is CASSEARGGTYNSPLHF. The DNA for the CDR3 is TGTGCCAGCAGTGAAGCGCGGGGAGGGACCTATAATTCACCCCTCCACTTT.

This chain joins TRBV27 and TRBJ1-2; perhaps TRBD1 as D (5 bases). Trimming shortened V by 0 bases and J by 4 bases, and 9 bases separated the two germline ends. CDR1 and CDR2 (germline): MNHEY, SMNVEV (reference sequence). The CDR3 is made up of 14 amino acids. The CDR3: CASSLSRESYGYTF. CDR3 bases: TGTGCCAGCAGTTTATCCAGGGAGTCCTATGGCTACACCTTC.

J is TRBJ2-3 and V is TRBV12-5, with 8 nucleotides matching TRBD1. V lost 0 bases and J lost 2; bases outside the gene matches: 10. Germline CDR1 is LGHNT and CDR2 is FRNRAP. The CDR3 covers 18 residues. The CDR3 is CASGLVGRSDRDTDTQYF. The CDR3 bases are TGTGCTAGTGGTTTGGTAGGGAGGTCGGACAGGGACACAGATACGCAGTATTTT.

This chain uses TRBV4-1 with TRBJ2-3; D uncertain. Germline values: CDR1 MGHRA, CDR2 YSYEKL. The CDR3 loop spans 14 amino acids. V lost 3 bases and J lost 0, with 7 bases in between. The CDR3 spells CASSHYLSTDTQYF. The CDR3 DNA reads as TGCGCCAGCAGCCATTACCTAAGCACAGATACGCAGTATTTT.

This chain connects TRBV27 to TRBJ2-1; 7 positions match TRBD2. This CDR3 is 15 amino acids long. CDR1 and CDR2 from the germline V gene are MNHEY and SMNVEV (reference sequence). With 4 bases clipped from V and 2 bases from J, the junction kept 5 bases outside the gene matches. CDR3 protein: CASSWGRGPYNEQFF. The CDR3 bases are TGTGCCAGCAGTTGGGGGAGGGGACCCTACAATGAGCAGTTCTTC.

V is TRBV7-9 and J is TRBJ2-2; D perhaps matches TRBD1 (5 bases). V was trimmed by 6 bases and J by 7 bases, leaving 9 bases between them. In germline, CDR1 is SEHNR, CDR2 FQNEAQ (reference sequence). The CDR3 spans 12 residues. CDR3 sequence (DNA): TGTGCCAGCAGATGGGGCTTCGGGGAGCTGTTTTTT. Translating gives CASRWGFGELFF.

This clone was seen a handful of times. The chain joins TRBV6-6 to TRBJ2-2, with D possibly being TRBD2 (5 bases). Trimming left V 6 bases short and J 0 bases short, with 8 bases between. The CDR3 contains 14 residues. The germline gives CDR1 MNHNY, CDR2 SVGAGI (reference sequence). The CDR3 is CASRHGTNTGELFF. The CDR3 DNA is TGTGCCAGCAGACACGGGACGAACACCGGGGAGCTGTTTTTT.

The V gene is TRBV11-2, the J gene TRBJ2-1, with D possibly being TRBD1 (6 bases). Germline values: CDR1 SGHAT, CDR2 FQNNGV. The CDR3 consists of 15 residues. Trimming pared 4 bases from V and 10 bases from J, leaving 20 bases between. CDR3 sequence: CASSSGARFRGEQFF. CDR3 DNA: TGTGCCAGCAGCTCAGGAGCCCGCTTCAGGGGAGAGCAGTTCTTC.

The genes are TRBV13 and TRBJ2-2, with 7 bases lining up with TRBD2. The germline V gene has CDR1 PRHDT and CDR2 FYEKMQ (reference sequence). J lost 3 bases, V lost 3 bases, and 10 bases had no gene match. CDR3 length: 17 residues. The CDR3: CASSFTSDDFHTGELFF. CDR3 coding DNA: TGTGCCAGCAGCTTCACTAGCGACGATTTCCACACCGGGGAGCTGTTTTTT.